One and the same sample provided the 12 T cell receptor beta chains below, sequenced in a study of Graves' ophthalmopathy and Graves' hyperthyroidism. RNA transcripts were the template, and TCR beta CDR3 regions were amplified from them. Scientists carried out first-round RT-PCR using HTBI primers and then a second-round multiplex PCR. One entry per CDR3 protein results from TCRdb running MiXCR on the multiplex PCR reads. Here the sample spans about 210,000 distinct CDR3 sequences, approximately 29% being singletons. Sequences were obtained from peripheral blood. These receptors came from a man in his fifties or sixties with Graves' ophthalmopathy.

This clonotype was counted at least ten times. This chain links TRBV5-1 with TRBJ2-5, with 7 nucleotides matching TRBD2. The germline V gene encodes CDR1 SGHRS and CDR2 YFSETQ. The CDR3 contains 16 residues. V trimming: 0 bases; J trimming: 2 bases; junction bases outside the gene matches: 7. CDR3 protein: CASSLDGGRGQETQYF. CDR3 bases: TGCGCCAGCAGCTTGGATGGAGGGAGGGGACAAGAGACCCAGTACTTC.

Many counts were recorded for this clonotype. This chain uses TRBV12-3 or TRBV12-4 with TRBJ2-7, with 9 bases identical to TRBD1. The CDR3 loop spans 16 amino acids. With 6 bases clipped from V and 3 bases from J, the junction kept 12 bases outside the gene matches. The chain's CDR3 is CASSRKRGQGLYEQYF. CDR3 DNA: TGTGCCAGCAGCCGTAAAAGGGGACAGGGCCTCTACGAGCAGTACTTC.

The chain links TRBV12-3 or TRBV12-4 to TRBJ2-5, with TRBD2 as a possible D gene (6 bases). The length of the CDR3 is 15 residues. The ends were cut back, 6 bases at V and 7 bases at J, with 21 bases in the middle. The CDR3 here is CASSPDPSGVWTQYF. DNA of the CDR3: TGTGCCAGCAGCCCTGACCCCTCGGGGGTATGGACCCAGTACTTC.

This clonotype has only a few counts. The DNA for the CDR3 is TGTGCCAGCATTCGCGGACTAGCGGGAGACGAGCAGTACTTC. It codes for CASIRGLAGDEQYF. The chain couples TRBV6-1 to TRBJ2-7, with TRBD2 identical over 13 bases. CDR3 length equals 14 residues. The junction had 5 bases not matched to a gene; V was cut back by 7 bases and J by 5 bases. Germline V CDR1 and CDR2: MNHNS, SASEGT.

The count of this clonotype is one. This chain connects TRBV18 to TRBJ2-2; perhaps TRBD1 as D (5 bases). The V and J ends lost 0 bases and 7 bases respectively, with 12 bases between them. CDR1 KGHSH and CDR2 LQKENI come from the germline V gene. The CDR3 has 15 amino acids. The CDR3 here is CASSPPGKDNGELFF. Here the CDR3 DNA reads TGTGCCAGCTCACCACCGGGAAAGGACAACGGGGAGCTGTTTTTT.

This clonotype occurred many times. The rearrangement uses TRBV28 and TRBJ1-1, with TRBD1 matching 9 bases. With 2 bases clipped from V and 4 bases from J, the junction kept 2 bases outside the gene matches. Germline assignment: CDR1 MDHEN and CDR2 SYDVKM. The CDR3 contains 14 residues. The CDR3 reads CASSLTGGVTEAFF. CDR3 DNA: TGTGCCAGCAGTTTAACAGGGGGCGTCACTGAAGCTTTCTTT.

This clonotype was detected many times. This chain uses TRBV30 with TRBJ1-5; D may be TRBD1 (5 bases). This CDR3 spans 13 amino acids. The V gene lost 0 bases and the J gene lost 5 bases, with 8 bases spanning the gap. Germline CDR1 and CDR2: GTSNPN and SVGIG (reference sequence). The CDR3 DNA sequence: TGTGCCTGGAGTGTAGACAGTTATCAGCCCCAGCATTTT. Protein product: CAWSVDSYQPQHF.

This clonotype occurred many times. The rearrangement uses TRBV12-3 or TRBV12-4 and TRBJ2-7; 10 bases align to TRBD2. V gave up 6 bases and J gave up 4 bases; unmatched junction bases: 6. This CDR3 has 14 amino acids. The CDR3 DNA sequence: TGTGCCAGCAGGCCCCCGACTAGCGGGTACGAGCAGTACTTC. Amino acid sequence: CASRPPTSGYEQYF.

This clonotype was found many times. This chain's CDR3 is CASSLGGSDGYTF. For the CDR3, the DNA is TGTGCCAGCAGTTTAGGAGGGAGCGATGGCTACACCTTC. The rearrangement joins TRBV28 to TRBJ1-2; D gene ambiguous. Germline CDR1 is MDHEN and CDR2 is SYDVKM. There are 13 residues in the CDR3. Trimming shortened V by 2 bases and J by 6 bases, and 10 bases separated the two germline ends.

This clonotype was seen many times. This chain connects TRBV6-1 to TRBJ1-2; D remains unclear. The CDR3 covers 15 residues. With 7 bases removed from V and 2 bases from J, the gap between germline ends came to 17 bases. CDR1 is MNHNS, CDR2 SASEGT, per germline. The CDR3 is CASTASGIVNYGYTF. CDR3 sequence (DNA): TGTGCCAGCACCGCCTCGGGGATCGTCAACTATGGCTACACCTTC.

This clonotype was seen ten or more times. The gene calls are TRBV9 and TRBJ2-2; D ambiguous. The CDR3 totals 16 residues. The ends were cut back, 0 bases at V and 7 bases at J, with 16 bases in the middle. Germline V gene sequence: CDR1 SGDLS, CDR2 YYNGEE. CDR3 bases: TGTGCCAGCAGCGTAGTGGCCAGCCCGGACGGCGGGGAGCTGTTTTTT. This encodes CASSVVASPDGGELFF.

This clonotype was recorded once. The chain uses TRBV14 and TRBJ1-1; D call uncertain. The germline V gene has CDR1 SGHDN and CDR2 FVKESK. The V gene lost 8 bases and the J gene lost 8 bases, with 12 bases spanning the gap. The CDR3 is 11 residues long. The CDR3 here is CASAGGIEAFF. The CDR3 DNA reads TGTGCCAGCGCGGGCGGCATCGAAGCTTTCTTT. Full variable domain (remainder filled in from reference TRBV14 and TRBJ1-1): EAGVTQFPSHSVIEKGQTVTLRCDPISGHDNLYWYRRVMGKEIKFLLHFVKESKQDESGMPNNRFLAERTGGTYSTLKVQPAELEDSGVYFCASAGGIEAFFGQGTRLTVV.